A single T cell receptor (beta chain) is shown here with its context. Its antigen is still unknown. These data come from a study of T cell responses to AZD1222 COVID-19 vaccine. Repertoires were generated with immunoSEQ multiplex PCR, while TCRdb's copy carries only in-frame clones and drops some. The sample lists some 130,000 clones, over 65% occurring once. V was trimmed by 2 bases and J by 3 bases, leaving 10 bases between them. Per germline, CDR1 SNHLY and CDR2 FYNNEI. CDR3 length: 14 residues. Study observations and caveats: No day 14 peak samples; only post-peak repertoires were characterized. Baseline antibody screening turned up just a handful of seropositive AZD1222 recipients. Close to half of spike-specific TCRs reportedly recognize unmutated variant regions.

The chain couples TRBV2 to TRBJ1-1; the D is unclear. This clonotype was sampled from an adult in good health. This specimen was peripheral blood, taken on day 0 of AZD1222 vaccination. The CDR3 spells CASSEYGDHTEAFF. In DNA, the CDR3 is TGTGCCAGCAGTGAATACGGCGACCACACTGAAGCTTTCTTT.